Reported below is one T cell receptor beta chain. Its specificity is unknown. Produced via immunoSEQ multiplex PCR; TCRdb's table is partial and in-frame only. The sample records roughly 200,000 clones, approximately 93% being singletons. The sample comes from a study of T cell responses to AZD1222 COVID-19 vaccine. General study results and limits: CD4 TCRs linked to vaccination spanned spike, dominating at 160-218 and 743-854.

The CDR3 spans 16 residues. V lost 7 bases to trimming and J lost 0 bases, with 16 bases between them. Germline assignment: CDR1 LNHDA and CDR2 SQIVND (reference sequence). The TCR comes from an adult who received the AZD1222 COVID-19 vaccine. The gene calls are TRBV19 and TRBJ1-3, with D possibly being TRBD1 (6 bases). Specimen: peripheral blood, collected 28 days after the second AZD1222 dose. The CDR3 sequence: CASNSRGPSSGNTIYF. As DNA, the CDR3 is TGTGCCAGTAATAGTCGGGGGCCGAGCTCTGGAAACACCATATATTTT.